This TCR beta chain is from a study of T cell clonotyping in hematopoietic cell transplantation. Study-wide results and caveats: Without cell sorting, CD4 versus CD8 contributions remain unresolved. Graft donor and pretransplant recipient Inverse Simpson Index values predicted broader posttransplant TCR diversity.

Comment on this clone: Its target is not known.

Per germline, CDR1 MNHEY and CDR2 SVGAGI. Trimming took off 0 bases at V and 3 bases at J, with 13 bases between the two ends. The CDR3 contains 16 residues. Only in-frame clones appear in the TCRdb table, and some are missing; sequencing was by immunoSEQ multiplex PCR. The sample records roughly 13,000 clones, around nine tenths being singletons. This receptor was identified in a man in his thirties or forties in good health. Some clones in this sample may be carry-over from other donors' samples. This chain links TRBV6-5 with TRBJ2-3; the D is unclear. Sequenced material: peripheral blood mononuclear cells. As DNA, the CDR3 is TGTGCCAGCAGTTACTCACACAGTAGCTTGACAGATACGCAGTATTTT. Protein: CASSYSHSSLTDTQYF.